This section outlines one T cell receptor (beta chain) sequence together with its context. What antigen it recognizes has not been identified. Base-call qualities are not available, and no considerably larger clone is one nucleotide away. For sequencing of the TCRbeta CDR3 region, genomic DNA was extracted from the sorted cells. The immunoSEQ Assay was used for sequencing of TCRbeta CDR3 regions. TCRdb re-hosts the immuneACCESS table, in-frame sequences only. Its copies lack some clones; in the studies checked, an unresolved V gene accounts for under half of them, and the cause for the rest is not known. The sample table shows 77,000 or so clones, and around nine tenths are seen once. The top ten hold approximately 0.63% of the sample. Patients with autoimmune disease history or receiving systemic immunosuppression were excluded from the trial. In every dose cohort, peripheral blood was drawn for TCR sequencing at baseline, cycle 4 day 1, and cycle 7 day 1. Samples were obtained from an open-label, multicenter, first-in-human phase I dose-escalation trial of ivuxolimab. Adults with locally advanced or metastatic melanoma, renal cell carcinoma, hepatocellular carcinoma or head and neck squamous cell carcinoma were enrolled in the trial. Before TCR sequencing, CD4+ and CD8+ T cells were separately sorted from peripheral blood.

The data stem from a study of OX40 agonist ivuxolimab in advanced cancers. Background for the entire study: The costimulatory receptor OX40 (CD134) was targeted by ivuxolimab, a fully human IgG2 agonistic monoclonal antibody. Intravenous ivuxolimab was administered to patients every 2 weeks at six dose levels: 0.01, 0.1, 0.3, 1.5, 3 and 10 mg/kg. Of the 52 patients in dose escalation, about 20 had hepatocellular carcinoma, some 15 had melanoma, 9 had renal cell carcinoma and 9 had head and neck cancer. In the dose-escalation cohort, roughly four fifths of patients were male, and the mean age was approximately 55 years, with a range of about 20 to 90. Patients were allowed to have had prior anti-PD-1, anti-PD-L1 or anti-CTLA-4 therapy, and 40% of the dose-escalation patients had previously received checkpoint inhibitors. Partial responses occurred in three dose-escalation patients: two with cutaneous melanoma and one with hepatocellular carcinoma. Peripheral TCRbeta sequencing aimed to test whether ivuxolimab altered TCR sequence diversity and caused clonal T-cell expansion. The paper reports the monotherapy dose-escalation portion (N = 52 patients) of the phase I ivuxolimab trial.

V gives up 6 bases and J gives up 0 bases, and the segment between their germline ends measures 6 bases. The germline V gene provides CDR1 MDHEN and CDR2 SYDVKM. The CDR3 holds 13 amino acids from the cysteine to the phenylalanine. The only DNA kept is the CDR3, 39 bases in frame from the first base. The investigation overall reported the following: After ivuxolimab, CD8+ T cells had more expanded clones than CD4+ T cells on average. Low levels of normalized T-cell clonal expansion were also shown by some nonresponding patients. Clonal expansion of both CD4+ and CD8+ blood T cells was observed from baseline to week 6 at doses 0.1 to 3.0 mg/kg. In the 0.1-3.0 mg/kg groups, partial responders were among the patients with the lowest normalized peripheral clonal expansion, particularly in CD8+ T cells. Which antigens the clonally expanded peripheral T cells were specific for was not determined.

The sequence came from an adult with an advanced solid tumor such as melanoma, head and neck, liver or kidney cancer. The specimen was CD4+ or CD8+ T cells sorted from blood, collected in a trial of the OX40 agonist ivuxolimab. Recombination connected TRBV28 to TRBJ1-3; the D gene is not confidently resolved. The sequenced DNA is TGTGCCAGCAGACGGGGCTCTGGAAACACCATATATTTT. Translated, this is CASRRGSGNTIYF. The full variable domain, with segments outside the CDR3 supplied by the reference TRBV28 and TRBJ1-3 proteins, appears as DVKVTQSSRYLVKRTGEKVFLECVQDMDHENMFWYRQDPGLGLRLIYFSYDVKMKEKGDIPEGYSVSREKKERFSLILESASTNQTSMYLCASRRGSGNTIYFGEGSWLTVV.